This T cell receptor (beta chain) originates from a study of cytomegalovirus exposure and HLA in healthy donors. Broader study findings: Researchers counted roughly 150 TCR beta chains as cytomegalovirus-associated.

On this clone: Its specificity is not known. One junction end disagrees with the germline gene, perhaps due to a read error.

The method was immunoSEQ multiplex PCR; TCRdb's version includes in-frame clones alone and lacks a portion of them. The sample gives 150,000 to 200,000 clones, around 88% of which show up once; more than 2% is in the top ten. The sequence derives from a woman aged 18-29 years in good health and CMV-seronegative. Source material: PBMCs.

The CDR3 spells CASSLDRLGTSGREPYF. In DNA, the CDR3 is TGTGCCAGCAGCTTAGATAGGTTGGGGACTAGCGGGAGGGAGCCGTACTTC. The V gene is TRBV11-2, the J gene TRBJ2-7, with 16 bases fitting TRBD2. The CDR3 runs to 17 residues. Germline CDR1 is SGHAT and CDR2 is FQNNGV.